Below, one T cell receptor beta chain is given with its context. Everyone who took part was 18 to 89 years old, and they came from 20 to 25 US areas. Symptom resolution, clearance, or two negative PCRs marked donors in Cohort 3 as recovered. V dropped 2 bases and J dropped 2 bases, with 9 bases sitting between them. This CDR3 is 14 amino acids long. Per germline, CDR1 LGHNA and CDR2 YNFKEQ. These data come from a study of blood T cell repertoires in COVID-19. On the study more broadly: In each case, the material was cDNA or gDNA derived from T cells, B-cell-depleted T cells, or PBMCs.

Methods used by the authors: Amplified reference gene primers provided the basis for estimating nucleated cell counts. Method: immunoSEQ multiplex PCR; TCRdb's copy keeps in-frame clones and lacks some. V and J calls and clone size follow that table, whereas D and trimming were derived from the DNA. The sample lists approximately 170,000 clones; under 85% were seen once. The chain couples TRBV4-2 to TRBJ1-1; unclear D gene. This TCR came from a man between 45 and 60 years old who had recovered from COVID-19. The sequencing input was PBMCs or T cells enriched from blood (not recorded which). DNA of the CDR3: TGTGCCAGCAGCCAAAAACTGGGCAACACTGAAGCTTTCTTT. Protein: CASSQKLGNTEAFF.